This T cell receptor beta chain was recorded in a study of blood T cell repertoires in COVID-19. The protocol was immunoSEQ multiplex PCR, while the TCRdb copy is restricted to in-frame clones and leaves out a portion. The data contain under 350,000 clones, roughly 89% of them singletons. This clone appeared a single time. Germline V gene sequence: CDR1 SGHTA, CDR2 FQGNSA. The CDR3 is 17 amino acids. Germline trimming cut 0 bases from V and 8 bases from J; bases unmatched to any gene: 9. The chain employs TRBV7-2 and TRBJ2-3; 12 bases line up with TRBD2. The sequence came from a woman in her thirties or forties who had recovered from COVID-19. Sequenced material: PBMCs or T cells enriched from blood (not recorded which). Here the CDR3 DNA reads TGTGCCAGCAGCTTAGCGTCGGCTAGCGGGGGGGTCGGTACGCAGTATTTT. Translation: CASSLASASGGVGTQYF.